The sequence of this T cell receptor beta chain was determined in a study of graft-versus-host responses after intestinal transplantation (dated by TCRdb to the early 2020s). Study-level background: The transplants that recipients received were multivisceral, liver-intestinal, or isolated intestinal. After intestinal transplantation, graft-versus-host and host-versus-graft alloreactive T cell clones were followed in the graft, circulation and bone marrow using bulk TCR-beta CDR3 sequencing. A peak of at least 4% donor T cells among recipient peripheral blood mononuclear cells was the definition used for donor T cell macrochimerism. Alloreactive clones were identified by sequencing pre-transplant mixed lymphocyte reaction products and comparing these products with unstimulated pre-transplant donor and recipient T cells. Samples from a few later patients were sequenced in-house on an Illumina MiSeq with MiXCR processing rather than by the commercial service. All recipients received anti-thymocyte globulin induction followed by maintenance tacrolimus and steroids for approximately 3 years. The cohort enrolled about two dozen intestinal transplant recipients including one retransplant, and 3 patients lacking pretransplant specimens were excluded.

The CDR3 goes from the cysteine to the phenylalanine over 12 residues. The only DNA kept is the CDR3, 36 bases in frame from the first base. The CDR1 and CDR2 encoded by the germline V gene are SGHTA and FQGNSA. Trimming costs V 2 bases and J 3 bases, and their ends lie 5 bases apart. This clone came up once. Its antigen remains undetermined. Per-nucleotide qualities are absent, and no much larger clonotype sits a single base away. After transplant, bone marrow was aspirated from the posterior iliac crest or from another site selected by the physician. What the authors observed across the whole study: The relatively low number and heterogeneity of intestinal transplant patients limited the conclusions. Early after transplant, peak levels of circulating GvH clones were found to be associated with declines in HvG clones. In patients with donor T cell macrochimerism, the allografts had high GvH to HvG T cell clonal ratios. GvH clones turned up in recipient bone marrow, with some appearing earlier in ileal mucosa or blood, a pattern consistent with an intestinal mucosal origin.

The library was made by the immunoSEQ multiplex PCR assay. Adaptive Biotechnologies carried out high-throughput TCR-beta CDR3 sequencing of genomic DNA for most patients. The published analysis was carried out like this. TCR sequencing data for roughly 18 patients were retrieved from Adaptive's ImmunoSEQ software; a few other patients were processed with MiXCR and VDJtools. Because the origin of CDR3 nucleotide sequences shared between donor and recipient could not be assigned, those sequences were removed. To count as alloreactive, a clone needed at least 2-fold expansion over unstimulated cells and a minimum CFSE-low frequency of 0.002% (template counts) or 0.001% (read counts). Clones were considered mappable if detected in sequenced pre-transplant spleen, lymph node, or MLR CFSE-low populations of the donor or recipient. The cumulative frequency of alloreactive clones was calculated as a percentage of all sequences, weighted by copy number. Imported from immuneACCESS, the table was reduced by TCRdb to in-frame sequences with V and J called. These copies leave out some clones; in studies compared against another copy, an unresolved V gene accounts for under half, and the cause of the remainder is not known. The V and J calls and the clone size are those of that table, but D and trimming were determined from the DNA. The table for this sample lists approximately 14,000 clones; around 87% of them were counted only once. 5.5% to 8.5% of the sample rests with the top ten.

This clonotype was sampled from a human patient who received an intestinal transplant, so some T cells may come from the graft donor. The sample in question was bone marrow, obtained less than 130 days after intestinal transplantation. The chain uses TRBV7-2 and TRBJ2-7; the D gene lacks a confident call. Here is the DNA: TGTGCCAGCAGCTTAATAAGCTACGAGCAGTACTTC. This translates into CASSLISYEQYF.